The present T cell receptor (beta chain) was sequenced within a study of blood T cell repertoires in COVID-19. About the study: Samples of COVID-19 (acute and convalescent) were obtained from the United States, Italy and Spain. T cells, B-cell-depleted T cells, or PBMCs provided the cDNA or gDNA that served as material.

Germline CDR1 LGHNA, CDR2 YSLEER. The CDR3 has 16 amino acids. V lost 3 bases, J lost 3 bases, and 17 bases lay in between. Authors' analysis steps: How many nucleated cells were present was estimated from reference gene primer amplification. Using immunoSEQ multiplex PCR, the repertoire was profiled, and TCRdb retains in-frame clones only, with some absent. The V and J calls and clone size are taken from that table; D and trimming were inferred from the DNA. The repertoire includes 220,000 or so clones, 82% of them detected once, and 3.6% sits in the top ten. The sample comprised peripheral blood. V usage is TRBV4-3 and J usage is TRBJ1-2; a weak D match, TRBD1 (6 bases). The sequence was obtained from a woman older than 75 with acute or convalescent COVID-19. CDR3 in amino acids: CASSQLRGAGDYGYTF. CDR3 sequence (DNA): TGCGCCAGCAGCCAGTTGCGAGGGGCAGGGGACTATGGCTACACCTTC.